This entry lists 24 T cell receptor beta chains sequenced from one sample in a study of blood T cell repertoires in COVID-19. Method: immunoSEQ multiplex PCR; TCRdb's copy keeps in-frame clones and lacks some. The table includes roughly 220,000 clones, around 81% detected once. The sample taken for sequencing was peripheral blood. The receptors shown here come from a woman younger than 45 who had recovered from COVID-19.

The chain recombines TRBV11-1 with TRBJ1-1; no firm D call. The germline V and J ends were trimmed by 0 bases and 0 bases, with 8 bases remaining between them. Germline CDR1 reads SGHAT; CDR2 reads FQDESV (reference sequence). The CDR3 consists of 15 residues. The CDR3: CASSLAGGMNTEAFF. CDR3 nucleotides: TGTGCCAGCAGCTTAGCAGGCGGTATGAACACTGAAGCTTTCTTT.

This clone was detected only once. V is TRBV27 and J is TRBJ2-5; maybe TRBD2 (5 bases). The germline V gene has CDR1 MNHEY and CDR2 SMNVEV (reference sequence). Trimming cost V 2 bases and J 4 bases, with 14 bases left between them. There are 15 residues in the CDR3. The chain's CDR3 is CASSLQEGLPETQYF. CDR3 coding DNA: TGTGCCAGCAGTTTACAAGAGGGTCTTCCAGAGACCCAGTACTTC.

The genes are TRBV7-6 and TRBJ1-1; D is undetermined. Trimming cost V 0 bases and J 3 bases, with 5 bases left between them. This CDR3 spans 13 amino acids. Germline V CDR1 and CDR2: SGHVS, FNYEAQ. CDR3 in amino acids: CASSLAEDTEAFF. Written as DNA, the CDR3 is TGTGCCAGCAGCTTAGCGGAGGACACTGAAGCTTTCTTT.

On this clone itself: Other DNA sequences in the sample encode the same CDR3. This chain joins TRBV18 and TRBJ2-5; TRBD2 aligns across 12 bases. Germline trimming cut 2 bases from V and 5 bases from J; bases unmatched to any gene: 0. This CDR3 has 14 residues. Germline V CDR1 and CDR2: KGHSH, LQKENI. Here the CDR3 reads CASSPGLAGETQYF. DNA of the CDR3: TGTGCCAGCTCACCAGGACTAGCGGGGGAGACCCAGTACTTC. Full variable domain (rest looked up from reference TRBV18 and TRBJ2-5): NAGVMQNPRHLVRRRGQEARLRCSPMKGHSHVYWYRQLPEEGLKFMVYLQKENIIDESGMPKERFSAEFPKEGPSILRIQQVVRGDSAAYFCASSPGLAGETQYFGPGTRLLVL.

On this clone: This sample includes further DNA sequences coding for the same CDR3. This chain uses TRBV10-3 with TRBJ2-5; a possible D gene is TRBD2 (6 bases). Per germline, CDR1 ENHRY and CDR2 SYGVKD. The CDR3 has 11 amino acids. With 10 bases removed from V and 2 bases from J, the gap between germline ends came to 8 bases. In nucleotides, the CDR3 is TGTGCCAGCGGGGAGCAAGAGACCCAGTACTTC. Amino acid sequence: CASGEQETQYF.

The chain couples TRBV7-2 to TRBJ2-3, with TRBD2 matching over 11 bases. Germline V gene sequence: CDR1 SGHTA, CDR2 FQGNSA. The CDR3 spans 15 residues. The V segment lost 5 bases and the J segment 4 bases; nucleotides outside the gene matches: 5. CDR3 nucleotide sequence: TGTGCCAGCAGCCCTAGCGGGAGGTATCCAGATACGCAGTATTTT. Translating gives CASSPSGRYPDTQYF.

The gene calls are TRBV9 and TRBJ2-2; weak D call: TRBD2 (6 bases). V was trimmed by 1 base and J by 7 bases, leaving 14 bases between them. The CDR3 has 15 amino acids. Germline values: CDR1 SGDLS, CDR2 YYNGEE. CDR3 protein: CASSVRGRRGGELFF. In DNA form, the CDR3 reads TGTGCCAGCAGCGTACGGGGGAGGCGGGGCGGGGAGCTGTTTTTT. Variable domain in full (rest from reference TRBV9 and TRBJ2-2): DSGVTQTPKHLITATGQRVTLRCSPRSGDLSVYWYQQSLDQGLQFLIQYYNGEERAKGNILERFSAQQFPDLHSELNLSSLELGDSALYFCASSVRGRRGGELFFGEGSRLTVL.

This clone was recorded a few times. At one of its ends the junction is not consistent with the germline gene, which may arise from a read error. The rearrangement uses TRBV12-5 and TRBJ2-5; a possible D gene is TRBD1 (5 bases). Germline-derived CDR1 and CDR2 are LGHNT and FRNRAP. This CDR3 is 14 amino acids long. DNA for the CDR3: TGTGCTAGTGGTTTGGCCGACAGCCAAGGGACCCAGTACTTC. Amino acids: CASGLADSQGTQYF.

V usage is TRBV2 and J usage is TRBJ2-1; possible D gene TRBD2, 5 bases. The CDR3 extends over 15 amino acids. The germline gives CDR1 SNHLY, CDR2 FYNNEI. V gave up 8 bases and J gave up 0 bases, with 14 bases separating them. The CDR3 is CASSEIGSSYNEQFF. CDR3 DNA sequence: TGTGCCAGCTCCGAAATAGGGAGCTCCTACAATGAGCAGTTCTTC.

The chain couples TRBV5-6 to TRBJ2-5; 8 nucleotides align to TRBD2. The germline gives CDR1 SGHDT, CDR2 YYEEEE. The CDR3 is 14 amino acids. Trimming removed 0 bases from V and 4 bases from J; junction bases left unmatched: 2. The CDR3 is CASSLEAGGETQYF. The CDR3 region has the DNA TGTGCCAGCAGCTTGGAGGCGGGAGGAGAGACCCAGTACTTC.

This clone was counted a few times. A much larger clone lies one base from this, so it may be a read error. The sample carries other DNA sequences with the same CDR3. The genes are TRBV18 and TRBJ1-1; 7 bases fit TRBD1. The CDR3 is made up of 13 amino acids. The germline gives CDR1 KGHSH, CDR2 LQKENI. V gave up 8 bases and J gave up 1 base; unmatched junction bases: 4. The CDR3 reads CASTGQANTEAFF. DNA for the CDR3: TGTGCCAGCACCGGACAGGCGAACACTGAAGCTTTCTTT.

CDR3 in amino acids: CSASVQRINQPQHF. CDR3 bases: TGCAGTGCTAGTGTACAGCGGATCAATCAGCCCCAGCATTTT. The V call is TRBV20-1, the J call TRBJ1-5, with D uncertain. Trimming removed 3 bases from V and 3 bases from J, with 12 bases in between. The CDR3 spans 14 residues. CDR1 is DFQATT, CDR2 SNEGSKA, per germline (reference sequence).

The genes are TRBV5-4 and TRBJ2-1, with 7 positions matching TRBD2. Trimming removed 1 base from V and 4 bases from J; junction bases left unmatched: 5. The CDR3 length is 15 residues. Germline CDR1 and CDR2: SGHNT and YYREEE (reference sequence). CDR3 DNA: TGTGCCAGCAGCTTGACAGGCGGGAGTTACAATGAGCAGTTCTTC. Translation gives CASSLTGGSYNEQFF.

The rearrangement joins TRBV5-1 to TRBJ1-2; D gene unclear. Per germline, CDR1 SGHRS and CDR2 YFSETQ. CDR3 size: 12 residues. Trimming took 0 bases from V and 5 from J, leaving 5 bases between them. The CDR3 DNA is TGCGCCAGCAGCTTGGGTCAGTATGGCTACACCTTC. Its translation: CASSLGQYGYTF.

V is TRBV6-6 and J is TRBJ1-1, with 7 bases aligning to TRBD1. V shed 0 bases and J 6 bases; nucleotides not matched to a gene: 4. The CDR3 has 14 residues. Germline V CDR1 and CDR2: MNHNY, SVGAGI (reference sequence). The CDR3: CASSYSYRGPEAFF. DNA for the CDR3: TGTGCCAGCAGTTACTCCTACAGGGGACCTGAAGCTTTCTTT.

The chain carries TRBV7-9 and TRBJ2-3; TRBD2 aligns across 11 bases. This CDR3 comprises 16 residues. Looked up from germline, CDR1 is SEHNR and CDR2 is FQNEAQ (reference sequence). V lost 5 bases to trimming and J lost 2 bases; unmatched junction nucleotides: 6. The CDR3 bases are TGTGCCAGCAGCCCGGGGACTAGCGGACCCACAGATACGCAGTATTTT. It is translated as CASSPGTSGPTDTQYF.

The chain employs TRBV28 and TRBJ2-7; TRBD2 aligns across 11 bases. Germline CDR1 MDHEN, CDR2 SYDVKM. The CDR3 loop spans 14 amino acids. V dropped 9 bases and J dropped 4; count of bases not matched to a gene: 8. The CDR3 DNA follows: TGTGCCAGTAAGTCTGGGACTAGCGGATACGAGCAGTACTTC. Translated, it gives CASKSGTSGYEQYF.

This rearrangement joins TRBV5-1 to TRBJ1-1; 9 nucleotides match TRBD1. Per the germline V gene, CDR1 is SGHRS and CDR2 is YFSETQ. The CDR3 totals 15 residues. Trimming at V came to 7 bases and at J to 1 base, leaving 8 bases not matched to a gene. CDR3 in DNA: TGCGCCAGCCCAAGGGGACAGGGACCGAACACTGAAGCTTTCTTT. Residues: CASPRGQGPNTEAFF.

This clone was observed a handful of times. J is TRBJ2-3 and V is TRBV11-2, with D possibly being TRBD2 (7 bases). V was clipped by 4 bases and J by 7 bases, with 18 bases between them. There are 15 residues in the CDR3. Germline CDR1 SGHAT, CDR2 FQNNGV. CDR3 protein: CASSSAGEGGNTQYF. DNA for the CDR3: TGTGCCAGCAGCTCGGCGGGAGAAGGGGGAAATACGCAGTATTTT. The full variable domain, in which reference TRBV11-2 and TRBJ2-3 provide the parts outside the CDR3, is EAGVAQSPRYKIIEKRQSVAFWCNPISGHATLYWYQQILGQGPKLLIQFQNNGVVDDSQLPKDRFSAERLKGVDSTLKIQPAKLEDSAVYLCASSSAGEGGNTQYFGPGTRLTVL.

The table lists this clone with a few counts. The chain recombines TRBV12-5 with TRBJ2-7, with 11 bases aligning to TRBD2. The V gene end was trimmed by 3 bases and the J gene end by 0 bases; junction bases not matched to a gene: 13. The CDR3 runs 19 residues. In germline, CDR1 is LGHNT, CDR2 FRNRAP. The CDR3 DNA reads as TGTGCTAGTGGTTTCGGTAACAGGGTCGGGACTAGCGGCTCCTACGAGCAGTACTTC. Amino acid sequence: CASGFGNRVGTSGSYEQYF.

V is TRBV4-1 and J is TRBJ2-7, with 10 bases lining up with TRBD1. The length of the CDR3 is 15 residues. CDR1 MGHRA and CDR2 YSYEKL come from the germline V gene. V shed 0 bases, J shed 4 bases, and the junction held 3 bases outside the gene matches. For the CDR3, the DNA is TGCGCCAGCAGCCAAGAGACAGGGGGCGCTTACGAGCAGTACTTC. It encodes CASSQETGGAYEQYF.

V and J are TRBV6-6 and TRBJ2-7, with 7 bases identical to TRBD2. This CDR3 contains 12 residues. V lost 6 bases and J lost 2; bases outside the gene matches: 1. The germline V gene encodes CDR1 MNHNY and CDR2 SVGAGI (reference sequence). The chain's CDR3 is CASSGRPYEQYF. The CDR3, as DNA: TGTGCCAGCAGCGGGAGGCCCTACGAGCAGTACTTC.

This chain links TRBV19 with TRBJ1-4, with D possibly TRBD1 on 5 matching bases. CDR3 length equals 13 residues. V lost 7 bases and J lost 10, with 16 bases in between. CDR1 is LNHDA, CDR2 SQIVND, per germline (reference sequence). CDR3 nucleotide sequence: TGTGCCAGTAAACGAAGCCCCCAGGGAAAACTGTTTTTT. It is translated as CASKRSPQGKLFF.

The V and J genes are TRBV6-6 and TRBJ1-3, with D possibly TRBD1 on 5 matching bases. Trimming removed 4 bases from V and 0 bases from J, with 10 bases in between. CDR1 and CDR2 (germline): MNHNY, SVGAGI (reference sequence). The length of the CDR3 is 15 residues. The CDR3 is CASSSGLSSGNTIYF. The CDR3, as DNA: TGTGCCAGCAGTTCGGGACTGAGCTCTGGAAACACCATATATTTT.